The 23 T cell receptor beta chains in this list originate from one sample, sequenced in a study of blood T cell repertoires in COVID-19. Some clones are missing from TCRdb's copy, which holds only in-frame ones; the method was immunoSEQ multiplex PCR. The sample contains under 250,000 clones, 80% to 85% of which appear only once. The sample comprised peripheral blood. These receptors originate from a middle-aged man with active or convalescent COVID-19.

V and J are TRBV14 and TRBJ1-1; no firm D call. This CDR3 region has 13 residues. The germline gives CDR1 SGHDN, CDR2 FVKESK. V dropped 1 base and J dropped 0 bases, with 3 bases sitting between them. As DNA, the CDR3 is TGTGCCAGCAGCCAAGTCTTGAACACTGAAGCTTTCTTT. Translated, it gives CASSQVLNTEAFF.

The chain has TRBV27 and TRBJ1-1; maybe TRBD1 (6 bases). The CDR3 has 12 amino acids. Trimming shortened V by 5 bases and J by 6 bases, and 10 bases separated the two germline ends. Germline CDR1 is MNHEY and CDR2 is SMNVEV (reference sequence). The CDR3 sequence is CASSTHRAEAFF. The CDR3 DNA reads TGTGCCAGCAGTACCCACAGGGCTGAAGCTTTCTTT.

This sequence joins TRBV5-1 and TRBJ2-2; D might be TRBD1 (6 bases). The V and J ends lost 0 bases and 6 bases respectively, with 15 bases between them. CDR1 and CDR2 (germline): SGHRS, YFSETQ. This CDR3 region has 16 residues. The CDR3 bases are TGCGCCAGCAGCTTGGATCCTGGGGGCGCCGCCGGGGAGCTGTTTTTT. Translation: CASSLDPGGAAGELFF.

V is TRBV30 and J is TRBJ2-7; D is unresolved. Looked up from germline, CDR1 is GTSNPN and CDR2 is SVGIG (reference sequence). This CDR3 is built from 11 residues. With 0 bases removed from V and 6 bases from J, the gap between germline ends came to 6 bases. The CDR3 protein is CAWSVTLEQYF. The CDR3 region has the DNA TGTGCCTGGAGTGTCACTCTCGAGCAGTACTTC. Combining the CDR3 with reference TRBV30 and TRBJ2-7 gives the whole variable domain SQTIHQWPATLVQPVGSPLSLECTVEGTSNPNLYWYRQAAGRGLQLLFYSVGIGQISSEVPQNLSASRPQDRQFILSSKKLLLSDSGFYLCAWSVTLEQYFGPGTRLTVT.

The CDR3 coding sequence is TGTGCCAGCAGCCAAGGAGGTTGGAGACCCCTCCACTTT. It yields the protein CASSQGGWRPLHF. The V and J genes are TRBV14 and TRBJ1-6; D is unclear. The V gene's germline CDR1 is SGHDN and CDR2 FVKESK. This CDR3 spans 13 amino acids. Trimming cost V 1 base and J 12 bases, with 10 bases left between them.

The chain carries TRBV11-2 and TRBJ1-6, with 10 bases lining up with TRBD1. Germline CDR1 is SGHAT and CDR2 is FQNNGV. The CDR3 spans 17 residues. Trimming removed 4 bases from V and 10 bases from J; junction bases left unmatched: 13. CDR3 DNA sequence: TGTGCCAGCAGCTCATTCCCGGGACAGGGGTTAGAATCACCCCTCCACTTT. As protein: CASSSFPGQGLESPLHF. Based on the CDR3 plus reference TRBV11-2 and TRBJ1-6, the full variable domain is EAGVAQSPRYKIIEKRQSVAFWCNPISGHATLYWYQQILGQGPKLLIQFQNNGVVDDSQLPKDRFSAERLKGVDSTLKIQPAKLEDSAVYLCASSSFPGQGLESPLHFGNGTRLTVT.

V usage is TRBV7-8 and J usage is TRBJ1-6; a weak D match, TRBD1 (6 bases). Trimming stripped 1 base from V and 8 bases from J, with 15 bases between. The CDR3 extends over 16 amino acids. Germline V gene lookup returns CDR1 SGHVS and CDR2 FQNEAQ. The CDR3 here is CASSLVQGQGDSPLHF. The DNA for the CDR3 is TGTGCCAGCAGCTTAGTTCAGGGGCAAGGAGATTCACCCCTCCACTTT. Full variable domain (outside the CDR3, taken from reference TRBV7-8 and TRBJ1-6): GAGVSQSPRYKVAKRGQDVALRCDPISGHVSLFWYQQALGQGPEFLTYFQNEAQLDKSGLPSDRFFAERPEGSVSTLKIQRTQQEDSAVYLCASSLVQGQGDSPLHFGNGTRLTVT.

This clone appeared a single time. The CDR3 sequence is CASSFRRVNTGELFF. CDR3 nucleotide sequence: TGCGCCAGCAGCTTCCGGCGGGTGAACACCGGGGAGCTGTTTTTT. V is TRBV5-1 and J is TRBJ2-2, with D possibly being TRBD2 (5 bases). The germline gives CDR1 SGHRS, CDR2 YFSETQ. V dropped 2 bases and J dropped 1 base, with 9 bases sitting between them. This CDR3 is 15 amino acids long.

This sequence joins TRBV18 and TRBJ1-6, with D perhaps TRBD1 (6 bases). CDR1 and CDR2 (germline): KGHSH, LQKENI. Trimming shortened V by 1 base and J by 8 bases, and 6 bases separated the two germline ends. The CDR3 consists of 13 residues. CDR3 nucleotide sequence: TGTGCCAGCTCACCACAGGGGGATTCACCCCTCCACTTT. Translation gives CASSPQGDSPLHF.

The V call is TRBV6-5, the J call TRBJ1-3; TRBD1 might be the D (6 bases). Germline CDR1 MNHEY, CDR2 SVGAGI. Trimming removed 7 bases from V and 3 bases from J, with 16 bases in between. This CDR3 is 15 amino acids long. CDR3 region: CASILRDNLGNTIYF. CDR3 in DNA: TGTGCCAGCATCCTACGGGACAATCTTGGAAACACCATATATTTT.

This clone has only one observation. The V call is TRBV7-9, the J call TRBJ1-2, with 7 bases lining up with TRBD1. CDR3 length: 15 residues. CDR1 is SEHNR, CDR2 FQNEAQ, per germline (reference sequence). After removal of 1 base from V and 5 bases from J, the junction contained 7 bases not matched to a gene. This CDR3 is CASSLVGGTDYGYTF. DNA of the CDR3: TGTGCCAGCAGCTTAGTAGGGGGGACAGATTATGGCTACACCTTC.

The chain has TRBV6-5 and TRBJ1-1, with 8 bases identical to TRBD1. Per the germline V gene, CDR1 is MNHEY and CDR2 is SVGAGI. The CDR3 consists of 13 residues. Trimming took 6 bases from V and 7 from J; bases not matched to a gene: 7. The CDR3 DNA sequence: TGTGCCAGCAGCAAGGACAGGGACGGTGAAGCTTTCTTT. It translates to CASSKDRDGEAFF.

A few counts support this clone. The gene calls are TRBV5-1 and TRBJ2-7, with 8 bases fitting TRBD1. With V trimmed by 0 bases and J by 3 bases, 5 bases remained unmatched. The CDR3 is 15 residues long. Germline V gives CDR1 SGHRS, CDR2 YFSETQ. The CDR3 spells CASSLGGQEVYEQYF. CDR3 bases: TGCGCCAGCAGCTTGGGGGGACAGGAGGTCTACGAGCAGTACTTC. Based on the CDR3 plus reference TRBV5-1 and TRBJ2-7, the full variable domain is KAGVTQTPRYLIKTRGQQVTLSCSPISGHRSVSWYQQTPGQGLQFLFEYFSETQRNKGNFPGRFSGRQFSNSRSEMNVSTLELGDSALYLCASSLGGQEVYEQYFGPGTRLTVT.

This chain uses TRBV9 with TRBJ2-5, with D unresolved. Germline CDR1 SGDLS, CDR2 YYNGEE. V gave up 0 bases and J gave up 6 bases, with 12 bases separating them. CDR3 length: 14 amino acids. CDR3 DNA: TGTGCCAGCAGCGTAGATGGCAGATCGAAGACCCAGTACTTC. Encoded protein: CASSVDGRSKTQYF.

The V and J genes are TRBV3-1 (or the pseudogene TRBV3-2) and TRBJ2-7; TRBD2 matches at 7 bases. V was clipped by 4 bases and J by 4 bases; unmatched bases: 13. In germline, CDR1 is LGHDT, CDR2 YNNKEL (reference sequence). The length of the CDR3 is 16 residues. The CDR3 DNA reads TGTGCCAGCAGCCCGGGTAGCGGGCCGTTTAGTTACGAGCAGTACTTC. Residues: CASSPGSGPFSYEQYF.

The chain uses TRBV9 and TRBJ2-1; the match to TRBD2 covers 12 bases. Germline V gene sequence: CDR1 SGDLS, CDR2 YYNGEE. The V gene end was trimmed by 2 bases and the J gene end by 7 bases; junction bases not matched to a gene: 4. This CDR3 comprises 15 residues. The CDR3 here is CASSVLAGGRNEQFF. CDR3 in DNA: TGTGCCAGCAGCGTCCTAGCGGGGGGGCGGAATGAGCAGTTCTTC.

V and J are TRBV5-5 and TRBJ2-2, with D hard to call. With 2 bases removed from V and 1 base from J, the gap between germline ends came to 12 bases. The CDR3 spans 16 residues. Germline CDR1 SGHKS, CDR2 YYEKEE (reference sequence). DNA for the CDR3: TGTGCCAGCAGCTTCTCCGAGCTCCTGAACACCGGGGAGCTGTTTTTT. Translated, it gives CASSFSELLNTGELFF.

The CDR3 DNA follows: TGTGCCAGCAGCGCCTCCGGGACAGGGTTAAATGAAAAACTGTTTTTT. Translation: CASSASGTGLNEKLFF. J is TRBJ1-4 and V is TRBV9; 9 bases are a match to TRBD1. This CDR3 is built from 16 residues. Trimming removed 3 bases from V and 5 bases from J; junction bases left unmatched: 8. Per the germline V gene, CDR1 is SGDLS and CDR2 is YYNGEE.

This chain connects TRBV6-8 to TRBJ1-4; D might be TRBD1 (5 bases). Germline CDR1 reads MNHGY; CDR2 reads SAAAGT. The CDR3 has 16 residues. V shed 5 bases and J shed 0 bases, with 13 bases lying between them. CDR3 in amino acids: CASSPFGHATNEKLFF. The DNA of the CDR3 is TGTGCCAGCAGTCCCTTCGGACATGCAACTAATGAAAAACTGTTTTTT.

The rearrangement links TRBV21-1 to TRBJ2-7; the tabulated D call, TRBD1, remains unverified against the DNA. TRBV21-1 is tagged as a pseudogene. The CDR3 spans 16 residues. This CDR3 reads CASSKGAPMNSYEQYF. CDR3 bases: TGTGCCAGCAGCAAAGGGGCCCCGATGAACTCCTACGAGCAGTACTTC.

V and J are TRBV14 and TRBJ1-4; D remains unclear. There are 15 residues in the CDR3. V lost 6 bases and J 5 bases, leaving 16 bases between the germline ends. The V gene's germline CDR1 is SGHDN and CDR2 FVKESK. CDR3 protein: CASRRSSDVNEKLFF. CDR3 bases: TGTGCCAGCAGGAGGTCAAGTGACGTAAATGAAAAACTGTTTTTT.

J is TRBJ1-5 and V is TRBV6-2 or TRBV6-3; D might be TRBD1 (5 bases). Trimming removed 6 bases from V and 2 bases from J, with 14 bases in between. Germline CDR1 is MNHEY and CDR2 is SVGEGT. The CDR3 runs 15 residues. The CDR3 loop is CASSNRSLGNQPQHF. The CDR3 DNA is TGTGCCAGCAGCAACAGGTCTTTGGGCAATCAGCCCCAGCATTTT.

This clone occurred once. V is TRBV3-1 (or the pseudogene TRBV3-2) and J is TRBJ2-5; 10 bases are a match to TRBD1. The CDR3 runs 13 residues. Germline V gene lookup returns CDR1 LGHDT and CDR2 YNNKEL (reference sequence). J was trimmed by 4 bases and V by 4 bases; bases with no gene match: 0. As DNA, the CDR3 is TGTGCCAGCAGCCGGACAGGGGGAGAGACCCAGTACTTC. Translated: CASSRTGGETQYF.